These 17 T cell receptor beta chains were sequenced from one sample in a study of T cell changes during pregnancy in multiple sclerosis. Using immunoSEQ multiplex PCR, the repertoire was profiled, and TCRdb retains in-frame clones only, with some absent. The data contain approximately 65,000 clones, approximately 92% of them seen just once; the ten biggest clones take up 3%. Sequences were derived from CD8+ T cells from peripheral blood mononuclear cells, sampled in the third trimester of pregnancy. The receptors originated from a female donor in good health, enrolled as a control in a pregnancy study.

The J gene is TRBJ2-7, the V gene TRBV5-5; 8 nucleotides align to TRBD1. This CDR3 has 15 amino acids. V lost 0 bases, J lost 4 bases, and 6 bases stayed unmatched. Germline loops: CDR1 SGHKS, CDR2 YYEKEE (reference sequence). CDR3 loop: CASSLGTGSGYEQYF. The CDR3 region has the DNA TGTGCCAGCAGCTTGGGGACAGGGTCTGGGTACGAGCAGTACTTC.

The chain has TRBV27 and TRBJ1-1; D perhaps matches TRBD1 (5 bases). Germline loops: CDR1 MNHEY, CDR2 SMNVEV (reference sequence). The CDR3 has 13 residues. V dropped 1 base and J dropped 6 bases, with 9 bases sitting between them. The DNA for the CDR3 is TGTGCCAGCAGTTTATTGGGGCAGGCTGAAGCTTTCTTT. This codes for CASSLLGQAEAFF.

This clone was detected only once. The chain's CDR3 is CAIGQGETQYF. In DNA form, the CDR3 reads TGTGCCATCGGACAGGGAGAGACCCAGTACTTC. The chain links TRBV6-6 to TRBJ2-5, with 8 bases aligning to TRBD1. CDR3 length: 11 residues. With V trimmed by 10 bases and J by 4 bases, 2 bases remained unmatched. CDR1 is MNHNY, CDR2 SVGAGI, per germline (reference sequence).

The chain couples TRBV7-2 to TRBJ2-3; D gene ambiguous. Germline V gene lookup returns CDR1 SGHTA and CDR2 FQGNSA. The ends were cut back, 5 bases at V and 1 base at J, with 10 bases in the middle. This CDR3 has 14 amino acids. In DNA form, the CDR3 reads TGTGCCAGCAGCCCCCTGACTGGCACAGATACGCAGTATTTT. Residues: CASSPLTGTDTQYF.

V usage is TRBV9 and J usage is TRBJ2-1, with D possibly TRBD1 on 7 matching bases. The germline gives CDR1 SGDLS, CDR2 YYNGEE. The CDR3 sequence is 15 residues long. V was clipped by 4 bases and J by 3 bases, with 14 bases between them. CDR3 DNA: TGTGCCAGCAGCCCAGGGGGGACAGACTACAATGAGCAGTTCTTC. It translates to CASSPGGTDYNEQFF.

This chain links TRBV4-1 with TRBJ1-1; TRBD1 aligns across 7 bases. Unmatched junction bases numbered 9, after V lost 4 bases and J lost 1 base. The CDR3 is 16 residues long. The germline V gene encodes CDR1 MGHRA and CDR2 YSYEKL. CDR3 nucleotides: TGCGCCAGCAGCCTCGGGACAGAATTCCCGAACACTGAAGCTTTCTTT. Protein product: CASSLGTEFPNTEAFF.

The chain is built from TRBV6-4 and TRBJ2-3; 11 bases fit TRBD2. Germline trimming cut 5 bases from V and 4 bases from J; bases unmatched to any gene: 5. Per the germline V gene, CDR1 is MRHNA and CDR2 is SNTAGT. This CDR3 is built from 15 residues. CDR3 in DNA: TGTGCCAGCAGTCTTAGCGGGGGGGGCCCAGATACGCAGTATTTT. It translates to CASSLSGGGPDTQYF.

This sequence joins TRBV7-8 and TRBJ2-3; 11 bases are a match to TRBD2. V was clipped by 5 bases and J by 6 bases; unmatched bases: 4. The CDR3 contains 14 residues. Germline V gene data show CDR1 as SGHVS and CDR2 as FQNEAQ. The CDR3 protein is CASSQGTSGDTQYF. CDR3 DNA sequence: TGTGCCAGCAGCCAGGGGACTAGCGGTGATACGCAGTATTTT.

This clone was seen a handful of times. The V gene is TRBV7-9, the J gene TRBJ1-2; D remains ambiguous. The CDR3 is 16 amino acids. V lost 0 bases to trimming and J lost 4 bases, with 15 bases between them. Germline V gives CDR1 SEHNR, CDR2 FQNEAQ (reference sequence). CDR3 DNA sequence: TGTGCCAGCAGCTTAGCGGAAGGCCGAGCGGGCTATGGCTACACCTTC. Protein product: CASSLAEGRAGYGYTF.

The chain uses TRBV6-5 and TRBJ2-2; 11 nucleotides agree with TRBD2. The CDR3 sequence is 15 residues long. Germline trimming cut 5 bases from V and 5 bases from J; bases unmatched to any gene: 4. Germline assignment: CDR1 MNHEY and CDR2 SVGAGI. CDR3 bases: TGTGCCAGCAGTCCCTTAGCGGGGGGGACCGGGGAGCTGTTTTTT. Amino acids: CASSPLAGGTGELFF.

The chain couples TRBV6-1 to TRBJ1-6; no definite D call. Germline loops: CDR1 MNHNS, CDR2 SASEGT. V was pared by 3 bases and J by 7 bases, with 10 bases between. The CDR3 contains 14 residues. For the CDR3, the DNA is TGTGCCAGCAGTGACGCCCAGGAAAATTCACCCCTCCACTTT. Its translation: CASSDAQENSPLHF.

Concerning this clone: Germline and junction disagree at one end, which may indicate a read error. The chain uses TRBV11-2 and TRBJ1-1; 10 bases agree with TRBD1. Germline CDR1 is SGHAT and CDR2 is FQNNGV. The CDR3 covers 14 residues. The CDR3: CASSPQTGGEIRIF. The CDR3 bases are TGTGCCAGCAGCCCCCAGACAGGGGGCGAGATTAGGATCTTT.

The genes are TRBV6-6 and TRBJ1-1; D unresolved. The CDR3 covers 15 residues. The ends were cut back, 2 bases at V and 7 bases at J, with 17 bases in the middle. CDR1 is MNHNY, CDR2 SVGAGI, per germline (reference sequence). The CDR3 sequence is CASSYGTIEYGEAFF. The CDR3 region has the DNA TGTGCCAGCAGTTACGGCACTATTGAGTACGGTGAAGCTTTCTTT.

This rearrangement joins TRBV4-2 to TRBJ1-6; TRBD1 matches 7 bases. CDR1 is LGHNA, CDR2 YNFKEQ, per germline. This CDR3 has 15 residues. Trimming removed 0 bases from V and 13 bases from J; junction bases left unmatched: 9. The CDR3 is CASSQDRTGSTPLHF. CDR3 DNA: TGTGCCAGCAGCCAAGATCGGACAGGCTCCACGCCCCTCCACTTT.

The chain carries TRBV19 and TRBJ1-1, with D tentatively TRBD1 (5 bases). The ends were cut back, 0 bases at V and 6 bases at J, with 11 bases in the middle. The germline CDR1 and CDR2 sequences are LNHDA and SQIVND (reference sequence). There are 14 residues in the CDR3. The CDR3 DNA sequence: TGTGCCAGTAGTATAGATCTTTGGGGCGCTGAAGCTTTCTTT. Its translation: CASSIDLWGAEAFF.

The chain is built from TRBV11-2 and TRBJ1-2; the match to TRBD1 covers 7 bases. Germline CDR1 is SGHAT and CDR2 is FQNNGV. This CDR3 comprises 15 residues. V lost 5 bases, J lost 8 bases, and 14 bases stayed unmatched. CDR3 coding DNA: TGTGCCAGCAGCCCAACGACAGGGCCTTTAGGGGGCTACACCTTC. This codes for CASSPTTGPLGGYTF.

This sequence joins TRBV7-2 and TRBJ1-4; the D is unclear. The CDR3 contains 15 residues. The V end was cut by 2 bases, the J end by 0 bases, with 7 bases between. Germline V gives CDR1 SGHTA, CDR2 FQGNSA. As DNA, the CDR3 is TGTGCCAGCAGCTTACGCGGAACAACTAATGAAAAACTGTTTTTT. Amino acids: CASSLRGTTNEKLFF.